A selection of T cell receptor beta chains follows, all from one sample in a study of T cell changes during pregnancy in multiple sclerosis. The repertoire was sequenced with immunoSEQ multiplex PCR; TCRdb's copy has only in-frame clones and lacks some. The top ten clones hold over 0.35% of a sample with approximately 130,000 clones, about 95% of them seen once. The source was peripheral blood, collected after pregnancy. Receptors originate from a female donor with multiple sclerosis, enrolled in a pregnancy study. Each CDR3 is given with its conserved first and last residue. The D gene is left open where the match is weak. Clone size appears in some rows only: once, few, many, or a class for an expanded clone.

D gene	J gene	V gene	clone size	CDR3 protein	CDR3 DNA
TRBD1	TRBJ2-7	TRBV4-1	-	CASSQEGGFSYEQYF	TGCGCCAGCAGCCAAGAAGGGGGCTTCTCCTACGAGCAGTACTTC
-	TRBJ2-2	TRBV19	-	CASSIKTVLPWELFF	TGTGCCAGTAGTATCAAGACAGTCCTTCCCTGGGAGCTGTTTTTT
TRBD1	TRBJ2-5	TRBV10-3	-	CAISESTGGGQETQYF	TGTGCCATCAGTGAGTCGACAGGGGGCGGCCAAGAGACCCAGTACTTC
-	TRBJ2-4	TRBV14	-	CASSQVLAERRVLAKNIQYF	TGTGCCAGCAGCCAAGTTTTGGCAGAACGGAGGGTGCTAGCCAAAAACATTCAGTACTTC
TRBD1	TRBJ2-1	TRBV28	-	CASSQIQGAYNEQFF	TGTGCCAGCAGCCAAATACAGGGGGCTTACAATGAGCAGTTCTTC
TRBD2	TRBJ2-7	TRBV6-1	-	CASGSGRVPWGEQYF	TGTGCCAGCGGTAGCGGGAGGGTCCCTTGGGGCGAGCAGTACTTC
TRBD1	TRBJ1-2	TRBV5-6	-	CASSLGPGGFYGYTF	TGTGCCAGCAGCTTAGGGCCAGGGGGCTTTTATGGCTACACCTTC
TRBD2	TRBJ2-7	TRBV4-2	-	CASSQGLAGSYEQYF	TGTGCCAGCAGCCAAGGTCTAGCGGGCTCCTACGAGCAGTACTTC
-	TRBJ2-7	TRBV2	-	CASIKDSSFSYEQYF	TGTGCCAGCATCAAAGACAGCTCTTTCTCCTACGAGCAGTACTTC
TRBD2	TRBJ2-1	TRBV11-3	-	CASSLGSGGGGQFF	TGTGCCAGCAGCTTAGGTTCGGGGGGGGGAGGGCAGTTCTTC
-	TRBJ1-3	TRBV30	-	CAWGGIPGNTIYF	TGTGCCTGGGGCGGCATACCTGGAAACACCATATATTTT
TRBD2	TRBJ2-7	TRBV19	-	CASSIQLAGGPGNEQYF	TGTGCCAGTAGTATCCAACTAGCGGGAGGTCCGGGAAACGAGCAGTACTTC
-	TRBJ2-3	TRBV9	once	CASSVAGQQRFTDTQYF	TGTGCCAGCAGCGTAGCTGGACAGCAACGATTCACAGATACGCAGTATTTT
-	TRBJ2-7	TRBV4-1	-	CASSQGETVSYEQYF	TGCGCCAGCAGCCAAGGGGAGACGGTGTCCTACGAGCAGTACTTC
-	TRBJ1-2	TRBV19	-	CASSIVAGFYGYTF	TGTGCCAGTAGTATAGTCGCAGGGTTCTATGGCTACACCTTC
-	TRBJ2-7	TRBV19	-	CATQGGTYEQYF	TGTGCCACTCAGGGGGGAACCTACGAGCAGTACTTC
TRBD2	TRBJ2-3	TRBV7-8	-	CASSLGLAGDTQYF	TGTGCCAGCAGCTTAGGACTAGCAGGGGATACGCAGTATTTT
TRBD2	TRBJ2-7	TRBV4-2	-	CASSQASGISYEQYF	TGTGCCAGCAGCCAAGCGAGCGGGATTTCCTACGAGCAGTACTTC
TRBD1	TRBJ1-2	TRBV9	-	CASSVTQTDRGGGYTF	TGTGCCAGCAGCGTAACCCAAACCGACAGGGGAGGTGGCTACACCTTC
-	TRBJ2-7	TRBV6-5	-	CASSYEKQYF	TGTGCCAGCAGTTACGAGAAGCAGTACTTC